These T cell receptor beta chains were read from a single sample in a study of cytomegalovirus exposure and HLA in healthy donors. TCRdb's table, derived via immunoSEQ multiplex PCR, lists solely in-frame clones and lacks some. The sample lists around 160,000 clones, about 90% occurring once. The sequencing sample was made of PBMCs. The receptors were gathered from a woman between 18 and 30 years old in good health and CMV-seropositive. Each CDR3 is given with its conserved first and last residue. A D gene is named only where the DNA matches it firmly. The size field is filled for only some rows; it gives once, few, many or a size class.

TRBJ2-7	17	TRBD2	-	TRBV28	TGTGCCAGCAGTTTTTTTACAGCGGGAGAAGGGCCCTACGAGCAGTACTTC	CASSFFTAGEGPYEQYF
TRBJ1-5	16	TRBD1	-	TRBV2	TGTGCCAGCAGAGGCAGGGGGAGTTCTAGCAATCAGCCCCAGCATTTT	CASRGRGSSSNQPQHF
TRBJ2-1	11	-	-	TRBV5-1	TGCGCCAGCAGCTTGGGCCGGGGGCAGTTCTTC	CASSLGRGQFF
TRBJ1-2	13	-	-	TRBV4-1	TGCGCCAGCAGCTCGGGCAGGGACTATGGCTACACCTTC	CASSSGRDYGYTF
TRBJ1-5	15	-	-	TRBV5-1	TGCGCCAGCAGCTTAAACGGGGCGGGAAATCAGCCCCAGCATTTT	CASSLNGAGNQPQHF
TRBJ1-1	14	TRBD1	-	TRBV7-9	TGTGCCAGCAGCGGACAGGGAGACGCCACTGAAGCTTTCTTT	CASSGQGDATEAFF
TRBJ2-3	19	TRBD1	-	TRBV4-2	TGTGCCAGCAGCCAAGACCCTCAACTGGACAGGGAGGGCACAGATACGCAGTATTTT	CASSQDPQLDREGTDTQYF
TRBJ2-6	13	-	-	TRBV29-1	TGCAGCGTGTCCCTCTCTGGGGCCAACGTCCTGACTTTC	CSVSLSGANVLTF
TRBJ2-1	14	-	-	TRBV4-1	TGCGCCAGCAGCCAAGAAAGTACAGCCAATGAGCAGTTCTTC	CASSQESTANEQFF
TRBJ2-7	15	TRBD2	-	TRBV2	TGTGCCAGCAGTGATCCCCCGAGCGGGAGAGCCGAGCAGTACTTC	CASSDPPSGRAEQYF
TRBJ1-2	15	-	-	TRBV2	TGTGCCAGCAGTGAAGAGTTCCCAGCTAACTATGGCTACACCTTC	CASSEEFPANYGYTF
TRBJ1-6	14	-	few	TRBV30	TGTGCCTGGAACACTGGTGGGGCTCATTCACCCCTCCACTTT	CAWNTGGAHSPLHF
TRBJ1-1	17	-	-	TRBV7-6	TGTGCCAGCAGCTTAGGAGGCGGGGCGCCCATGAACACTGAAGCTTTCTTT	CASSLGGGAPMNTEAFF
TRBJ2-1	15	TRBD1	-	TRBV6-5	TGTGCCAGCAGTCAGGACAGGGCCTCCTACAATGAGCAGTTCTTC	CASSQDRASYNEQFF
TRBJ1-5	16	-	-	TRBV7-8	TGTGCCAGCAGCTCTAGTTGGGGGAGGGGCAATCAGCCCCAGCATTTT	CASSSSWGRGNQPQHF
TRBJ1-1	13	-	few	TRBV27	TGTGCCAGCAGTTTTGTCGGGGGCACTGAAGCTTTCTTT	CASSFVGGTEAFF
TRBJ2-3	14	TRBD1	-	TRBV6-5	TGTGCCAGCAGTTGGGGACAGGACACAGATACGCAGTATTTT	CASSWGQDTDTQYF
TRBJ1-4	12	-	-	TRBV29-1	TGCAGCGTTGTCAGGGGTGATGAAAAACTGTTTTTT	CSVVRGDEKLFF
TRBJ2-5	15	-	-	TRBV9	TGTGCCAGCAGCTCGATAGGAGGGAGGCAGGAGACCCAGTACTTC	CASSSIGGRQETQYF
TRBJ2-3	17	TRBD1	-	TRBV5-5	TGTGCCAGCAGCTTGGGGCACAGGGGGTTGGGGACAGATACGCAGTATTTT	CASSLGHRGLGTDTQYF
TRBJ1-1	16	TRBD1	-	TRBV11-2	TGTGCCAGCAGCTTACACAGGGGGCACAGTAACACTGAAGCTTTCTTT	CASSLHRGHSNTEAFF
TRBJ1-1	15	-	-	TRBV18	TGTGCCAGCTCACCACCGGGGGCAGGAAACACTGAAGCTTTCTTT	CASSPPGAGNTEAFF
TRBJ2-3	14	-	-	TRBV7-9	TGTGCCAGCAGCCCCAGGGGAGGGACAGATACGCAGTATTTT	CASSPRGGTDTQYF
TRBJ2-2	17	TRBD2	once	TRBV18	TGTGCCAGCTCACCACCCGGGACTAGCGGGATGACCGGGGAGCTGTTTTTT	CASSPPGTSGMTGELFF
TRBJ2-5	13	TRBD1	-	TRBV5-6	TGTGCCAGCAGCTTGGACAGGGGAGAGACCCAGTACTTC	CASSLDRGETQYF
TRBJ2-7	15	TRBD2	-	TRBV6-6	TGTGCCAGCAGTTGGAGGTCTAGCGGGAGGAGGGAGCAGTACTTC	CASSWRSSGRREQYF
TRBJ2-3	14	-	-	TRBV1	TGCACCAGCAGCCCGGGGGGCGCTACAGATACGCAGTATTTT	CTSSPGGATDTQYF
TRBJ1-5	11	-	-	TRBV19	TGTGCCAGTAGCAATGGCGGGCGCCAGCATTTT	CASSNGGRQHF
TRBJ2-1	12	-	-	TRBV7-9	TGTGCCTCAGGCAGTGGTCGGAATGAGCAGTTCTTC	CASGSGRNEQFF